What follows are 25 T cell receptor beta chains derived from one specimen sequenced in a study of long-term antiretroviral therapy in people with HIV. At survey level, the immunoSEQ assay was run in its v3.0 version. The data were produced by immunoSEQ multiplex PCR, yet TCRdb's version contains in-frame clones alone and is incomplete. Of roughly 37,000 clones in the sample, 80% were seen once. The source was unsorted PBMCs, collected 3.4 years after starting antiretroviral therapy. Receptors originate from a man younger than 45 with HIV.

CDR3 DNA: TGTGCCAGCAGTTTAGACAAGGGGAACGAGCAGTACTTC. It codes for CASSLDKGNEQYF. V usage is TRBV27 and J usage is TRBJ2-7, with D tentatively TRBD1 (5 bases). Germline V gene lookup returns CDR1 MNHEY and CDR2 SMNVEV (reference sequence). There are 13 residues in the CDR3. V gave up 2 bases and J gave up 5 bases, with 10 bases separating them.

This chain links TRBV27 with TRBJ2-3; either TRBD1 or TRBD2 may fit D (5 bases each). Trimming cost V 3 bases and J 2 bases, with 15 bases left between them. Germline V gives CDR1 MNHEY, CDR2 SMNVEV (reference sequence). The CDR3 extends over 16 amino acids. The DNA of the CDR3 is TGTGCCAGCAGTTTCGGGGCAGGCGCCTTCACAGATACGCAGTATTTT. It codes for CASSFGAGAFTDTQYF.

The rearrangement joins TRBV5-1 to TRBJ2-5; D gene unclear. CDR3 length: 11 residues. Trimming left V 3 bases short and J 4 bases short, with 4 bases between. Germline V gives CDR1 SGHRS, CDR2 YFSETQ. CDR3 DNA sequence: TGCGCCAGCAGCTCTGGAGAGACCCAGTACTTC. Its translation is CASSSGETQYF.

The sample holds a few counts of this clone. The chain recombines TRBV6-6 with TRBJ1-2; no reliable D call. The germline CDR1 and CDR2 sequences are MNHNY and SVGAGI (reference sequence). V lost 6 bases and J lost 6, with 8 bases in between. This CDR3 is 11 amino acids long. CDR3 sequence reads: CASSPLNGYTF. Here the CDR3 DNA reads TGTGCCAGCAGCCCCCTAAATGGCTACACCTTC.

This chain links TRBV6-5 with TRBJ1-2; 7 bases line up with TRBD1. The CDR3 has 13 amino acids. V dropped 2 bases and J dropped 7; count of bases not matched to a gene: 4. Germline assignment: CDR1 MNHEY and CDR2 SVGAGI. The CDR3 protein is CASSYTDRSGYTF. CDR3 DNA: TGTGCCAGCAGTTACACGGACAGGAGTGGCTACACCTTC.

This clone was detected a few times. This chain connects TRBV7-9 to TRBJ1-2; unclear D gene. CDR1 and CDR2 from the germline V gene are SEHNR and FQNEAQ (reference sequence). The CDR3 is 13 residues long. Trimming shortened V by 1 base and J by 5 bases, and 8 bases separated the two germline ends. The CDR3 bases are TGTGCCAGCAGCTTAGGGGGTAATTATGGCTACACCTTC. It yields the protein CASSLGGNYGYTF. Combining the CDR3 with reference TRBV7-9 and TRBJ1-2 gives the whole variable domain DTGVSQNPRHKITKRGQNVTFRCDPISEHNRLYWYRQTLGQGPEFLTYFQNEAQLEKSRLLSDRFSAERPKGSFSTLEIQRTEQGDSAMYLCASSLGGNYGYTFGSGTRLTVV.

V and J are TRBV4-1 and TRBJ2-7; TRBD1 matches at 9 bases. After removal of 0 bases from V and 6 bases from J, the junction contained 9 bases not matched to a gene. The CDR3 is 16 residues long. Germline V lookup: CDR1 MGHRA, CDR2 YSYEKL. In DNA, the CDR3 is TGCGCCAGCAGCCAAGATTCAGGGACAGGGTTTCGCGAGCAGTACTTC. This gives the protein CASSQDSGTGFREQYF.

The gene calls are TRBV18 and TRBJ2-1, with D uncertain. The CDR3 is 15 amino acids. Looked up from germline, CDR1 is KGHSH and CDR2 is LQKENI. Trimming took 1 base from V and 5 from J, leaving 12 bases between them. CDR3 loop: CASSPRDKVNNEQFF. For the CDR3, the DNA is TGTGCCAGCTCACCACGCGATAAAGTCAACAATGAGCAGTTCTTC.

This sequence joins TRBV5-6 and TRBJ1-1; TRBD1 aligns across 7 bases. The CDR3 is made up of 15 amino acids. Germline V gene lookup returns CDR1 SGHDT and CDR2 YYEEEE. J lost 0 bases, V lost 4 bases, and 6 bases had no gene match. The DNA for the CDR3 is TGTGCCAGCAGCCCAACCGGGACAGTGAACACTGAAGCTTTCTTT. Amino acids: CASSPTGTVNTEAFF.

The chain uses TRBV5-4 and TRBJ2-1; D not certain. Germline loops: CDR1 SGHNT, CDR2 YYREEE (reference sequence). V lost 5 bases and J 4 bases, leaving 10 bases between the germline ends. There are 13 residues in the CDR3. The chain's CDR3 is CASRLDTYNEQFF. The CDR3 DNA follows: TGTGCCAGCAGACTCGACACGTACAATGAGCAGTTCTTC.

This clone appeared a single time. The chain employs TRBV5-4 and TRBJ2-5; 10 positions match TRBD2. This CDR3 spans 15 amino acids. The junction had 3 bases not matched to a gene; V was cut back by 1 base and J by 3 bases. Germline values: CDR1 SGHNT, CDR2 YYREEE (reference sequence). For the CDR3, the DNA is TGTGCCAGCAGCTTGACTAGCGGGACTGAAGAGACCCAGTACTTC. This codes for CASSLTSGTEETQYF.

The rearrangement uses TRBV7-9 and TRBJ2-3, with 9 nucleotides matching TRBD2. CDR3 length: 18 residues. The ends lost 5 bases at V and 0 bases at J; junction bases unmatched: 12. The germline CDR1 and CDR2 sequences are SEHNR and FQNEAQ (reference sequence). The CDR3 sequence: CASSTTSGRGVSTDTQYF. The CDR3 DNA reads as TGTGCCAGCAGCACAACTAGCGGGCGAGGGGTGAGCACAGATACGCAGTATTTT. The whole variable domain, filled in from reference TRBV7-9 and TRBJ2-3, reads DTGVSQNPRHKITKRGQNVTFRCDPISEHNRLYWYRQTLGQGPEFLTYFQNEAQLEKSRLLSDRFSAERPKGSFSTLEIQRTEQGDSAMYLCASSTTSGRGVSTDTQYFGPGTRLTVL.

This clone appeared a few times. This sequence joins TRBV29-1 and TRBJ1-1; 7 bases are a match to TRBD1. CDR3 length: 10 residues. Germline-derived CDR1 and CDR2 are SQVTM and ANQGSEA. V trimming: 4 bases; J trimming: 9 bases; junction bases outside the gene matches: 2. CDR3 DNA: TGCAGCGTTGGACAGGGAAAAGCTTTCTTT. Protein: CSVGQGKAFF.

This chain links TRBV5-6 with TRBJ1-2; no clear D gene. Germline CDR1 reads SGHDT; CDR2 reads YYEEEE. The V and J ends lost 0 bases and 7 bases respectively, with 16 bases between them. The CDR3 loop spans 15 amino acids. The CDR3 DNA follows: TGTGCCAGCAGCTTGGGCCGGAGGTCCGTGGGTGGCTACACCTTC. Its protein product is CASSLGRRSVGGYTF.

This sequence joins TRBV5-1 and TRBJ1-4, with TRBD1 matching 7 bases. The CDR3 length is 13 residues. Germline CDR1 is SGHRS and CDR2 is YFSETQ. V was pared by 4 bases and J by 7 bases, with 4 bases of the junction left unmatched. The CDR3 here is CASSDRVSEKLFF. CDR3 nucleotide sequence: TGCGCCAGCAGCGACAGGGTGTCTGAAAAACTGTTTTTT.

This clone was detected a few times. The chain links TRBV9 to TRBJ2-2; 10 bases line up with TRBD1. The V gene end was trimmed by 4 bases and the J gene end by 5 bases; junction bases not matched to a gene: 5. The CDR3 is 15 residues long. Germline V gene sequence: CDR1 SGDLS, CDR2 YYNGEE. The CDR3 loop reads CASSIGQGGTGELFF. In nucleotides, the CDR3 is TGTGCCAGCAGCATTGGACAGGGGGGGACCGGGGAGCTGTTTTTT. The full variable domain, with the rest looked up from reference TRBV9 and TRBJ2-2, is DSGVTQTPKHLITATGQRVTLRCSPRSGDLSVYWYQQSLDQGLQFLIQYYNGEERAKGNILERFSAQQFPDLHSELNLSSLELGDSALYFCASSIGQGGTGELFFGEGSRLTVL.

This chain connects TRBV29-1 to TRBJ1-2; D gene unclear. Germline lookup yields CDR1 SQVTM and CDR2 ANQGSEA. This CDR3 has 12 amino acids. Trimming pared 4 bases from V and 0 bases from J, leaving 6 bases between. CDR3 sequence reads: CSVATANYGYTF. Here the CDR3 DNA reads TGCAGCGTTGCGACGGCTAACTATGGCTACACCTTC. Based on the CDR3 plus reference TRBV29-1 and TRBJ1-2, the full variable domain is SAVISQKPSRDICQRGTSLTIQCQVDSQVTMMFWYRQQPGQSLTLIATANQGSEATYESGFVIDKFPISRPNLTFSTLTVSNMSPEDSSIYLCSVATANYGYTFGSGTRLTVV.

The V and J genes are TRBV19 and TRBJ2-1, with 12 bases identical to TRBD2. This CDR3 is built from 14 residues. Germline V lookup: CDR1 LNHDA, CDR2 SQIVND (reference sequence). Unmatched junction bases numbered 1, after V lost 3 bases and J lost 7 bases. In DNA, the CDR3 is TGTGCCAGTAGTATGACTAGCGGGAGAAATGAGCAGTTCTTC. Protein sequence: CASSMTSGRNEQFF.

The chain recombines TRBV18 with TRBJ2-5, with unresolved D. The germline CDR1 and CDR2 sequences are KGHSH and LQKENI. The CDR3 runs to 13 residues. Trimming removed 5 bases from V and 3 bases from J, with 10 bases in between. The CDR3 DNA follows: TGTGCCAGCTCAGGTGGCCTTGAAGAGACCCAGTACTTC. Its translation is CASSGGLEETQYF.

The chain recombines TRBV4-3 with TRBJ2-1, with TRBD2 matching over 10 bases. CDR3 length equals 17 residues. Germline assignment: CDR1 LGHNA and CDR2 YSLEER. Trimming at V came to 3 bases and at J to 9 bases, leaving 14 bases not matched to a gene. DNA for the CDR3: TGCGCCAGCAGCCACCGAACGTGGCTAGCGGGAGAAGGTGAGCAGTTCTTC. It yields the protein CASSHRTWLAGEGEQFF.

The DNA for the CDR3 is TGCGCCAGCAGCTTGGGGTCCCGCACAGATACGCAGTATTTT. This translates into CASSLGSRTDTQYF. The chain couples TRBV5-1 to TRBJ2-3; no clear D gene. CDR3 length: 14 amino acids. The germline CDR1 and CDR2 sequences are SGHRS and YFSETQ. V was trimmed by 0 bases and J by 1 base, leaving 6 bases between them.

This chain connects TRBV10-2 to TRBJ1-3, with D unclear. The CDR3 runs 15 residues. Trimming removed 3 bases from V and 0 bases from J, with 9 bases in between. Germline lookup yields CDR1 WSHSY and CDR2 SAAADI. The CDR3 DNA reads TGCGCCAGCAGTGAAGTCTTCAGCTCTGGAAACACCATATATTTT. It translates to CASSEVFSSGNTIYF.

The V call is TRBV4-3, the J call TRBJ1-3, with 12 bases lining up with TRBD1. There are 16 residues in the CDR3. The trim removed 0 bases at V and 7 bases at J, leaving 4 bases unmatched. Looked up from germline, CDR1 is LGHNA and CDR2 is YSLEER. CDR3: CASSQEGTGGGNTIYF. DNA of the CDR3: TGCGCCAGCAGCCAAGAGGGGACAGGGGGCGGGAACACCATATATTTT.

The rearrangement links TRBV7-9 to TRBJ1-5, with a weak D call TRBD1 (5 bases). The CDR3 consists of 14 residues. Trimming pared 5 bases from V and 7 bases from J, leaving 15 bases between. CDR1 and CDR2 from the germline V gene are SEHNR and FQNEAQ (reference sequence). The CDR3 nucleotides read TGTGCCAGCAGCCCCGACGGGGGTGACCAGCCCCAGCATTTT. Its protein product is CASSPDGGDQPQHF.

The chain recombines TRBV6-5 with TRBJ2-7; 8 bases map to TRBD2. The CDR3 covers 15 residues. Germline lookup yields CDR1 MNHEY and CDR2 SVGAGI. The V segment lost 0 bases and the J segment 6 bases; nucleotides outside the gene matches: 7. The CDR3 DNA sequence: TGTGCCAGCAGTTACTCAACAAGCGGGAGCTCCGAGCAGTACTTC. Translation: CASSYSTSGSSEQYF.